The entry below describes one T cell receptor (beta chain). Its antigen is as yet unknown. V lost 0 bases and J 5 bases, leaving 11 bases between the germline ends. The CDR3 contains 14 residues. In germline, CDR1 is GTSNPN, CDR2 SVGIG (reference sequence). This specimen comes from a study of PD-1 blockade in classical Hodgkin lymphoma. The study, taken as a whole, reports: TCR diversity in CD4+, not CD8+, cells rose significantly by C4D1. Nothing has yet pinned down what causes the repertoire differences, possibly disease activity or prior therapy. Later analyses included only patients treated at least 1 year post-ASCT.

In every patient, relapse followed autologous stem cell transplantation, while exposure to brentuximab vedotin differed. The best responses consisted of complete response, partial response or progressive disease. Assay: immunoSEQ multiplex PCR; the TCRdb copy retains only in-frame clones and omits some. The sample lists tens of thousands of clones; approximately 80% were seen once. Source: peripheral blood mononuclear cells (PBMCs), taken at baseline. V gene TRBV30 combines with J gene TRBJ1-5; possible D gene TRBD1, 5 bases. The origin of this receptor is a human donor with classical Hodgkin lymphoma. CDR3 nucleotides: TGTGCCTGGAGTGTATTAGGGGCATATCAGCCCCAGCATTTT. It is translated as CAWSVLGAYQPQHF. Supplemented by reference TRBV30 and TRBJ1-5, the full variable domain reads SQTIHQWPATLVQPVGSPLSLECTVEGTSNPNLYWYRQAAGRGLQLLFYSVGIGQISSEVPQNLSASRPQDRQFILSSKKLLLSDSGFYLCAWSVLGAYQPQHFGDGTRLSIL.